The 30 T cell receptor beta chains listed next were all sequenced from one sample in a study of T cell changes during pregnancy in multiple sclerosis. Assay: immunoSEQ multiplex PCR; the TCRdb copy retains only in-frame clones and omits some. The data hold about 54,000 clones, with 75% to 95% observed a single time. The sample was peripheral blood, taken after pregnancy. Every receptor here comes from a female donor in good health, enrolled as a control in a pregnancy study.

J is TRBJ1-3 and V is TRBV7-6, with a possible D match to TRBD1 (5 bases). The V end was cut by 5 bases, the J end by 0 bases, with 14 bases between. Germline V lookup: CDR1 SGHVS, CDR2 FNYEAQ. This CDR3 is 16 amino acids long. The chain's CDR3 is CASSLGDFPSGNTIYF. The DNA for the CDR3 is TGTGCCAGCAGCCTAGGGGACTTCCCCTCTGGAAACACCATATATTTT.

This clone occurred once. This rearrangement joins TRBV18 to TRBJ1-4, with D maybe TRBD1 (5 bases). This CDR3 has 15 amino acids. Trimming removed 0 bases from V and 7 bases from J, with 12 bases in between. In germline, CDR1 is KGHSH, CDR2 LQKENI. The CDR3 is CASSPPMQGREKLFF. DNA of the CDR3: TGTGCCAGCTCACCACCGATGCAGGGCCGTGAAAAACTGTTTTTT.

V is TRBV28 and J is TRBJ1-4; 7 nucleotides align to TRBD1. Trimming removed 4 bases from V and 7 bases from J; junction bases left unmatched: 6. Germline V gene data show CDR1 as MDHEN and CDR2 as SYDVKM. The CDR3 has 14 residues. This CDR3 is CASSWRGRVEKLFF. Written as DNA, the CDR3 is TGTGCCAGCAGTTGGAGGGGGCGGGTTGAAAAACTGTTTTTT. Based on the CDR3 plus reference TRBV28 and TRBJ1-4, the full variable domain is DVKVTQSSRYLVKRTGEKVFLECVQDMDHENMFWYRQDPGLGLRLIYFSYDVKMKEKGDIPEGYSVSREKKERFSLILESASTNQTSMYLCASSWRGRVEKLFFGSGTQLSVL.

The V call is TRBV28, the J call TRBJ2-7; D not certain. Germline V CDR1 and CDR2: MDHEN, SYDVKM. V shed 8 bases and J shed 5 bases, with 10 bases lying between them. The CDR3 runs 11 residues. CDR3 protein: CASRVRDEQYF. The CDR3 bases are TGTGCCAGCCGGGTTCGCGACGAGCAGTACTTC.

V and J are TRBV29-1 and TRBJ1-4; D remains ambiguous. CDR3 length: 13 residues. The V end lost 6 bases, the J end lost 3 bases, and 11 bases lay between the germline ends. The germline V gene has CDR1 SQVTM and CDR2 ANQGSEA. The CDR3 DNA is TGCAGCGTGAGGGAACTTCCTAATGAAAAACTGTTTTTT. Its protein is CSVRELPNEKLFF.

This chain links TRBV18 with TRBJ1-2; D possibly corresponds to TRBD1 (6 bases). This CDR3 is 15 amino acids long. V was trimmed by 2 bases and J by 5 bases, leaving 15 bases between them. CDR1 and CDR2 from the germline V gene are KGHSH and LQKENI. The CDR3 sequence: CASSPDRLPGYGYTF. The CDR3 DNA sequence: TGTGCCAGCTCACCAGACAGGCTACCAGGGTATGGCTACACCTTC.

The V and J genes are TRBV5-4 and TRBJ1-6; 10 positions match TRBD1. This CDR3 is built from 15 residues. The germline CDR1 and CDR2 sequences are SGHNT and YYREEE (reference sequence). Germline trimming cut 4 bases from V and 8 bases from J; bases unmatched to any gene: 6. CDR3 amino acids: CASSTGTGADSPLHF. The CDR3, as DNA: TGTGCCAGCAGCACAGGGACAGGGGCGGATTCACCCCTCCACTTT.

The rearrangement links TRBV6-6 to TRBJ1-4; tentatively, D is TRBD1 (6 bases). The ends were cut back, 4 bases at V and 5 bases at J, with 11 bases in the middle. The germline CDR1 and CDR2 sequences are MNHNY and SVGAGI (reference sequence). This CDR3 has 14 amino acids. In DNA, the CDR3 is TGTGCCAGCAGTTCCCCAGGGGAAAATGAAAAACTGTTTTTT. Protein product: CASSSPGENEKLFF.

The V gene is TRBV23-1, the J gene TRBJ2-1, with TRBD2 matching over 8 bases. TRBV23-1 is an open reading frame, and its role is uncertain. After removal of 0 bases from V and 4 bases from J, the junction contained 14 bases not matched to a gene. This CDR3 is 19 amino acids long. The CDR3 sequence: CASSQSEASGPTRYNEQFF. For the CDR3, the DNA is TGCGCCAGCAGTCAATCAGAGGCTAGCGGGCCAACCAGGTACAATGAGCAGTTCTTC.

The chain couples TRBV6-1 to TRBJ1-4, with 8 bases matching TRBD1. J was trimmed by 8 bases and V by 4 bases; bases with no gene match: 6. Germline assignment: CDR1 MNHNS and CDR2 SASEGT. This CDR3 region has 14 residues. The CDR3: CASSAPGGGEKLFF. The DNA of the CDR3 is TGTGCCAGCAGTGCCCCAGGGGGCGGGGAAAAACTGTTTTTT.

This clone occurred once. V and J are TRBV5-1 and TRBJ2-7; a weak D match, TRBD1 (5 bases). Germline V gives CDR1 SGHRS, CDR2 YFSETQ. The CDR3 runs 15 residues. Trimming removed 0 bases at V and 1 base at J, with 11 bases between. CDR3 nucleotide sequence: TGCGCCAGCAGCTTGGAAATTAGGGGTTCCTACGAGCAGTACTTC. Encoded protein: CASSLEIRGSYEQYF. The whole variable domain, filled in from reference TRBV5-1 and TRBJ2-7, reads KAGVTQTPRYLIKTRGQQVTLSCSPISGHRSVSWYQQTPGQGLQFLFEYFSETQRNKGNFPGRFSGRQFSNSRSEMNVSTLELGDSALYLCASSLEIRGSYEQYFGPGTRLTVT.

This sequence joins TRBV7-6 and TRBJ2-7, with a tentative D call TRBD1 (6 bases). Germline assignment: CDR1 SGHVS and CDR2 FNYEAQ. The CDR3 length is 15 residues. V was pared by 4 bases and J by 4 bases, with 17 bases between. The CDR3 coding sequence is TGTGCCAGCAGCTCAAGACAGGACCTTTCTTACGAGCAGTACTTC. It encodes CASSSRQDLSYEQYF. Full variable domain (outside the CDR3, taken from reference TRBV7-6 and TRBJ2-7): GAGVSQSPRYKVTKRGQDVALRCDPISGHVSLYWYRQALGQGPEFLTYFNYEAQQDKSGLPNDRFSAERPEGSISTLTIQRTEQRDSAMYRCASSSRQDLSYEQYFGPGTRLTVT.

CDR3 loop: CASSLGRQMNTEAFF. DNA for the CDR3: TGTGCCAGCAGCTTGGGGCGGCAGATGAACACTGAAGCTTTCTTT. The rearrangement uses TRBV5-6 and TRBJ1-1, with D uncertain. This CDR3 comprises 15 residues. Trimming removed 0 bases from V and 0 bases from J, with 9 bases in between. Germline assignment: CDR1 SGHDT and CDR2 YYEEEE.

The sample holds a few counts of this clone. V is TRBV10-1 and J is TRBJ2-4, with D perhaps matching TRBD2 (5 bases). V was trimmed by 5 bases and J by 2 bases, leaving 10 bases between them. This CDR3 has 14 amino acids. Looked up from germline, CDR1 is WNHNN and CDR2 is SYGVQD (reference sequence). Here the CDR3 DNA reads TGCGCCAGCAGTTCGGGGTCATCCAAAAACATTCAGTACTTC. Protein sequence: CASSSGSSKNIQYF.

This rearrangement joins TRBV7-9 to TRBJ2-7; perhaps TRBD1 as D (5 bases). The V end was cut by 5 bases, the J end by 5 bases, with 16 bases between. The CDR3 is 14 amino acids. Per germline, CDR1 SEHNR and CDR2 FQNEAQ (reference sequence). The CDR3 loop reads CASSPWGRANEQYF. CDR3 nucleotides: TGTGCCAGCAGCCCTTGGGGCAGGGCCAACGAGCAGTACTTC. Based on the CDR3 plus reference TRBV7-9 and TRBJ2-7, the full variable domain is DTGVSQNPRHKITKRGQNVTFRCDPISEHNRLYWYRQTLGQGPEFLTYFQNEAQLEKSRLLSDRFSAERPKGSFSTLEIQRTEQGDSAMYLCASSPWGRANEQYFGPGTRLTVT.

The chain uses TRBV27 and TRBJ2-5; 9 bases match TRBD1. The CDR3 totals 14 residues. V lost 8 bases to trimming and J lost 5 bases; unmatched junction nucleotides: 9. Germline lookup yields CDR1 MNHEY and CDR2 SMNVEV (reference sequence). The CDR3 spells CASRYRGLVETQYF. CDR3 bases: TGTGCCAGCCGTTACAGGGGGCTCGTGGAGACCCAGTACTTC.

This clone was seen a handful of times. The chain joins TRBV6-5 to TRBJ1-1, with D tentatively TRBD1 (6 bases). The CDR3 totals 16 residues. V lost 4 bases and J lost 1, with 16 bases in between. In germline, CDR1 is MNHEY, CDR2 SVGAGI. The CDR3 bases are TGTGCCAGCAGTTTCGCCCCCCAGGGGAGGAACACTGAAGCTTTCTTT. Its protein product is CASSFAPQGRNTEAFF.

V gene TRBV25-1 combines with J gene TRBJ2-3; TRBD2 matches at 15 bases. The germline gives CDR1 MGHDK, CDR2 SYGVNS. The CDR3 totals 18 residues. V was clipped by 6 bases and J by 4 bases; unmatched bases: 11. The CDR3 loop is CASRDSPGLAGGADTQYF. Here the CDR3 DNA reads TGTGCCAGCAGGGATTCCCCTGGACTAGCGGGAGGGGCAGATACGCAGTATTTT.

V gene TRBV27 combines with J gene TRBJ2-3; 7 bases align to TRBD2. Germline CDR1 is MNHEY and CDR2 is SMNVEV (reference sequence). The V segment lost 3 bases and the J segment 4 bases; nucleotides outside the gene matches: 4. CDR3 length equals 14 residues. This CDR3 reads CASSFDGRPDTQYF. The CDR3 nucleotides are TGTGCCAGCAGTTTTGACGGGAGGCCAGATACGCAGTATTTT.

The CDR3 spells CASVPLERSAEAFF. The CDR3 coding sequence is TGTGCCAGCGTCCCCCTCGAGCGGTCCGCTGAAGCTTTCTTT. The gene calls are TRBV2 and TRBJ1-1; the D is unclear. This CDR3 contains 14 residues. Looked up from germline, CDR1 is SNHLY and CDR2 is FYNNEI. The V gene lost 8 bases and the J gene lost 6 bases, with 19 bases spanning the gap.

The chain carries TRBV30 and TRBJ2-7, with TRBD1 as a possible D gene (8 bases). The V and J ends lost 2 bases and 4 bases respectively, with 27 bases between them. The CDR3 sequence is 18 residues long. CDR1 is GTSNPN and CDR2 is SVGIG in the germline V gene (reference sequence). The CDR3, as DNA: TGTGCCTGGAGTCCCACCCGACTTACAGGGGGGGTGAGGTACGAGCAGTACTTC. This translates into CAWSPTRLTGGVRYEQYF.

This clone appeared a single time. This chain uses TRBV7-9 with TRBJ2-2; TRBD1 is a possible D gene (5 bases). The germline V gene has CDR1 SEHNR and CDR2 FQNEAQ (reference sequence). Between the trimmed V and J ends, which lost 4 bases and 0 bases, there was a span of 15 bases. The CDR3 covers 17 residues. CDR3 in DNA: TGTGCCAGCAGCTCTACCCCCAGGGCCCCGAACACCGGGGAGCTGTTTTTT. Amino acids: CASSSTPRAPNTGELFF.

The chain's CDR3 is CASTTNPGLQAVYGYTF. As DNA, the CDR3 is TGTGCCAGTACCACGAACCCTGGACTCCAGGCGGTCTATGGCTACACCTTC. The chain has TRBV19 and TRBJ1-2; no clear D gene. V lost 7 bases to trimming and J lost 4 bases, with 25 bases between them. The CDR3 totals 17 residues. From germline, CDR1 is LNHDA and CDR2 SQIVND (reference sequence). Full variable domain (outside the CDR3, taken from reference TRBV19 and TRBJ1-2): DGGITQSPKYLFRKEGQNVTLSCEQNLNHDAMYWYRQDPGQGLRLIYYSQIVNDFQKGDIAEGYSVSREKKESFPLTVTSAQKNPTAFYLCASTTNPGLQAVYGYTFGSGTRLTVV.

The chain carries TRBV5-1 and TRBJ2-1, with 8 bases aligning to TRBD2. The trim removed 1 base at V and 7 bases at J, leaving 16 bases unmatched. The CDR3 consists of 18 residues. Germline CDR1 is SGHRS and CDR2 is YFSETQ. CDR3 DNA: TGCGCCAGCAGCTTGCTCGGGGTGCGGGGGGCCCTATCGAATGAGCAGTTCTTC. Translating it yields CASSLLGVRGALSNEQFF.

The chain joins TRBV19 to TRBJ2-2, with D unclear. The CDR3 loop spans 14 amino acids. V was cut by 7 bases and J by 5 bases, with 14 bases left in between. Germline CDR1 LNHDA, CDR2 SQIVND (reference sequence). CDR3 sequence reads: CASMTLPRTGELFF. The CDR3 DNA follows: TGTGCCAGTATGACGCTACCTAGAACCGGGGAGCTGTTTTTT.

The CDR3 reads CAISGQVNYGYTF. For the CDR3, the DNA is TGTGCCATCAGTGGTCAGGTGAACTATGGCTACACCTTC. This rearrangement joins TRBV10-3 to TRBJ1-2, with unresolved D. The V gene's germline CDR1 is ENHRY and CDR2 SYGVKD. V was trimmed by 4 bases and J by 2 bases, leaving 8 bases between them. The CDR3 extends over 13 amino acids.

The CDR3 region is CASSFKDRAETQYF. The CDR3, as DNA: TGCGCCAGCAGCTTCAAGGACAGGGCAGAGACCCAGTACTTC. The gene calls are TRBV5-1 and TRBJ2-5; 8 nucleotides line up with TRBD1. CDR3 size: 14 residues. Trimming removed 2 bases from V and 4 bases from J; junction bases left unmatched: 4. Germline CDR1 is SGHRS and CDR2 is YFSETQ.

The rearrangement links TRBV7-2 to TRBJ2-3, with 10 bases that match TRBD2. The junction had 3 bases not matched to a gene; V was cut back by 3 bases and J by 0 bases. This CDR3 comprises 16 residues. Germline V gene lookup returns CDR1 SGHTA and CDR2 FQGNSA. CDR3: CASSFTSGASTDTQYF. CDR3 DNA sequence: TGTGCCAGCAGCTTTACTAGCGGGGCTAGCACAGATACGCAGTATTTT.

This clone was counted a few times. The rearrangement uses TRBV28 and TRBJ1-2; TRBD1 is a possible D gene (6 bases). The CDR3 runs to 13 residues. Per germline, CDR1 MDHEN and CDR2 SYDVKM. V lost 5 bases, J lost 6 bases, and 13 bases lay in between. The CDR3 reads CASSPQGRDGYTF. DNA for the CDR3: TGTGCCAGCAGTCCTCAGGGGAGGGATGGCTACACCTTC.

The chain links TRBV27 to TRBJ1-2; 8 nucleotides match TRBD1. The ends lost 7 bases at V and 4 bases at J; junction bases unmatched: 8. The CDR3 runs 14 residues. CDR1 is MNHEY, CDR2 SMNVEV, per germline (reference sequence). The CDR3 is CASNDAGGGYGYTF. The CDR3 DNA sequence: TGTGCCAGCAATGACGCAGGGGGCGGCTATGGCTACACCTTC.